This T cell receptor beta chain derives from a study of blood T cell repertoires in COVID-19. Study-level background: The analysed material was cDNA or gDNA that came from T cells, B-cell-depleted T cells, or PBMCs.

Repertoires were generated with immunoSEQ multiplex PCR, while TCRdb's copy carries only in-frame clones and drops some. Found here are about 100,000 clones, approximately 90% of them singletons; the top ten hold 6.8%. Germline assignment: CDR1 MNHEY and CDR2 SVGAGI. The ends were cut back, 2 bases at V and 0 bases at J, with 8 bases in the middle. The CDR3 has 14 amino acids. The chain recombines TRBV6-5 with TRBJ2-7; D gene uncertain. The TCR originated in a man aged 45-65 years with active or convalescent COVID-19. Sequenced input: peripheral blood. The CDR3, as DNA: TGTGCCAGCAGTTACGGCGGCAACTCCTACGAGCAGTACTTC. Amino acids: CASSYGGNSYEQYF.